The 32 T cell receptor beta chains listed next were all sequenced from one sample in a study of blood T cell repertoires in COVID-19. This table comes from immunoSEQ multiplex PCR, and its TCRdb copy is limited to in-frame clones, with some not included. Of 100,000 to 120,000 clones listed, nearly 90% are singletons. Source material: peripheral blood. The receptors stem from a human donor in a cohort sampled during active COVID-19.

The CDR3: CASSFRDSQETQYF. Written as DNA, the CDR3 is TGTGCCAGCAGCTTCCGGGACAGCCAAGAGACCCAGTACTTC. The chain employs TRBV5-4 and TRBJ2-5; 7 bases are shared with TRBD1. Germline-derived CDR1 and CDR2 are SGHNT and YYREEE (reference sequence). Unmatched junction bases numbered 2, after V lost 2 bases and J lost 1 base. This CDR3 spans 14 amino acids.

The genes are TRBV28 and TRBJ2-7; D perhaps matches TRBD1 (5 bases). Trimming cost V 9 bases and J 3 bases, with 15 bases left between them. The CDR3 loop spans 13 amino acids. Germline CDR1 and CDR2: MDHEN and SYDVKM. CDR3 sequence: CASNRQKVYEQYF. CDR3 nucleotide sequence: TGTGCCAGTAATAGACAGAAAGTCTACGAGCAGTACTTC.

Only one count was recorded for this clone. The genes are TRBV5-4 and TRBJ2-5; D may be TRBD1 (6 bases). V lost 4 bases to trimming and J lost 1 base, with 11 bases between them. Germline-derived CDR1 and CDR2 are SGHNT and YYREEE (reference sequence). The CDR3 has 14 amino acids. CDR3 nucleotide sequence: TGTGCCAGCAGCCCCCGGACAGTCCAAGAGACCCAGTACTTC. Protein: CASSPRTVQETQYF.

The rearrangement joins TRBV6-4 to TRBJ2-1, with 8 bases identical to TRBD2. The CDR3 extends over 14 amino acids. CDR1 is MRHNA and CDR2 is SNTAGT in the germline V gene. J was trimmed by 5 bases and V by 7 bases; bases with no gene match: 7. CDR3 coding DNA: TGTGCCAGCACCCGGGTAGCGGGACACAATGAGCAGTTCTTC. Protein product: CASTRVAGHNEQFF.

V and J are TRBV18 and TRBJ2-7, with D possibly TRBD1 on 6 matching bases. The germline CDR1 and CDR2 sequences are KGHSH and LQKENI. There are 14 residues in the CDR3. Trimming took 4 bases from V and 0 from J, leaving 10 bases between them. The CDR3 sequence: CASSLVGASYEQYF. The CDR3 DNA reads TGTGCCAGCTCACTCGTGGGGGCCTCCTACGAGCAGTACTTC.

This clone was found once. This rearrangement joins TRBV19 to TRBJ1-2; the match to TRBD1 covers 7 bases. Germline values: CDR1 LNHDA, CDR2 SQIVND (reference sequence). V shed 1 base and J 1 base; nucleotides not matched to a gene: 0. This CDR3 is 14 amino acids long. The CDR3 region is CASSIGQGNYGYTF. In DNA form, the CDR3 reads TGTGCCAGTAGTATAGGACAGGGTAACTATGGCTACACCTTC.

CDR3 loop: CASSLVGTGELFF. CDR3 in DNA: TGTGCCAGCAGCTTAGTCGGGACAGGGGAGCTGTTTTTT. V is TRBV11-2 and J is TRBJ2-2, with D possibly matching TRBD1 (6 bases). The CDR3 has 13 amino acids. Germline V gene data show CDR1 as SGHAT and CDR2 as FQNNGV. With 1 base removed from V and 8 bases from J, the gap between germline ends came to 8 bases. Full variable domain (outside the CDR3, taken from reference TRBV11-2 and TRBJ2-2): EAGVAQSPRYKIIEKRQSVAFWCNPISGHATLYWYQQILGQGPKLLIQFQNNGVVDDSQLPKDRFSAERLKGVDSTLKIQPAKLEDSAVYLCASSLVGTGELFFGEGSRLTVL.

The V gene is TRBV6-2 or TRBV6-3, the J gene TRBJ1-2; 7 bases are shared with TRBD1. The length of the CDR3 is 16 residues. Germline CDR1 MNHEY, CDR2 SVGEGT. The trim removed 2 bases at V and 5 bases at J, leaving 11 bases unmatched. The CDR3 protein is CASSYGVGDSSYGYTF. CDR3 bases: TGTGCCAGCAGTTACGGAGTCGGGGACAGTTCTTATGGCTACACCTTC.

The chain has TRBV6-5 and TRBJ2-1, with 7 positions matching TRBD1. In germline, CDR1 is MNHEY, CDR2 SVGAGI. The CDR3 has 15 residues. The V segment lost 5 bases and the J segment 2 bases; nucleotides outside the gene matches: 6. CDR3 loop: CASSPEQGPYNEQFF. CDR3 bases: TGTGCCAGCAGTCCAGAACAGGGGCCCTACAATGAGCAGTTCTTC.

This clone was counted a single time. The chain carries TRBV11-1 and TRBJ2-7; no clear D gene. The germline CDR1 and CDR2 sequences are SGHAT and FQDESV (reference sequence). The CDR3 totals 14 residues. Trimming took off 1 base at V and 4 bases at J, with 11 bases between the two ends. The CDR3 bases are TGTGCCAGCAGCTTAGGAACAGAGTTTTACGAGCAGTACTTC. The encoded protein is CASSLGTEFYEQYF.

This clone was observed a single time. The chain joins TRBV19 to TRBJ1-6; D gene uncertain. Germline V gene sequence: CDR1 LNHDA, CDR2 SQIVND (reference sequence). Trimming took 4 bases from V and 10 from J, leaving 14 bases between them. This CDR3 spans 14 amino acids. Here the CDR3 DNA reads TGTGCCAGTAGTACCCGAGGCGGGAAATCACCCCTCCACTTT. The encoded protein is CASSTRGGKSPLHF.

CDR3 sequence: CASSLGRQGMQDSSYEQYF. In nucleotides, the CDR3 is TGTGCCAGCAGCTTAGGTCGACAGGGAATGCAAGATAGCTCCTACGAGCAGTACTTC. The chain couples TRBV7-6 to TRBJ2-7, with 7 nucleotides matching TRBD1. Germline lookup yields CDR1 SGHVS and CDR2 FNYEAQ. The CDR3 is 19 amino acids. V trimming: 1 base; J trimming: 0 bases; junction bases outside the gene matches: 15.

The J gene is TRBJ2-1, the V gene TRBV14; the D gene is possibly TRBD1 (7 bases). CDR3 length: 15 amino acids. Per the germline V gene, CDR1 is SGHDN and CDR2 is FVKESK. V was pared by 4 bases and J by 2 bases, with 12 bases between. CDR3 sequence (DNA): TGTGCCAGCAGCCCATTCAGGGGGGCCTACAATGAGCAGTTCTTC. This translates into CASSPFRGAYNEQFF.

The table lists this clone with a count of one. The CDR3 spells CASSVLDREDNYGYTF. The DNA for the CDR3 is TGTGCCAGCAGCGTACTCGACAGGGAGGATAACTATGGCTACACCTTC. This rearrangement joins TRBV28 to TRBJ1-2; 7 bases map to TRBD1. This CDR3 contains 16 residues. V trimming: 6 bases; J trimming: 1 base; junction bases outside the gene matches: 11. Germline V CDR1 and CDR2: MDHEN, SYDVKM.

The gene calls are TRBV19 and TRBJ1-2; 7 bases fit TRBD1. CDR3 length: 15 residues. J lost 6 bases, V lost 4 bases, and 11 bases had no gene match. Germline values: CDR1 LNHDA, CDR2 SQIVND (reference sequence). The CDR3 DNA follows: TGTGCCAGTAGTAAAGACACGGGACAGAAGAATGGCTACACCTTC. This gives the protein CASSKDTGQKNGYTF.

This rearrangement joins TRBV18 to TRBJ2-1, with D perhaps matching TRBD2 (5 bases). Trimming pared 5 bases from V and 9 bases from J, leaving 17 bases between. The CDR3 sequence is 14 residues long. Germline V gene sequence: CDR1 KGHSH, CDR2 LQKENI. The CDR3 sequence is CASSKAAESGEQFF. CDR3 in DNA: TGTGCCAGCTCAAAGGCGGCAGAAAGCGGTGAGCAGTTCTTC.

The chain couples TRBV9 to TRBJ2-7; possible D gene TRBD1, 5 bases. The CDR3 covers 14 residues. Germline V lookup: CDR1 SGDLS, CDR2 YYNGEE. Trimming removed 4 bases at V and 2 bases at J, with 13 bases between. The CDR3, as DNA: TGTGCCAGCAGCACTTCACAGGCCACCTACGAGCAGTACTTC. Its translation is CASSTSQATYEQYF.

This chain links TRBV27 with TRBJ1-1; D might be TRBD1 (6 bases). This CDR3 has 13 residues. With 3 bases removed from V and 8 bases from J, the gap between germline ends came to 13 bases. Germline V gives CDR1 MNHEY, CDR2 SMNVEV (reference sequence). In DNA, the CDR3 is TGTGCCAGCAGTTTTAGGACAGCTCGAGAAGCTTTCTTT. Translation gives CASSFRTAREAFF.

This clone was detected a few times. The chain joins TRBV18 to TRBJ2-7; D might be TRBD1 (6 bases). The CDR3 spans 13 residues. The V and J ends lost 2 bases and 6 bases respectively, with 11 bases between them. Germline CDR1 and CDR2: KGHSH and LQKENI. CDR3 residues: CASSPAQGGEQYF. CDR3 nucleotides: TGTGCCAGCTCACCAGCACAGGGTGGCGAGCAGTACTTC.

The chain recombines TRBV7-9 with TRBJ1-2; 7 bases agree with TRBD1. J lost 8 bases, V lost 5 bases, and 8 bases had no gene match. The CDR3 covers 13 residues. Germline-derived CDR1 and CDR2 are SEHNR and FQNEAQ (reference sequence). DNA for the CDR3: TGTGCCAGCAGCCCGGGGACAGTCGGCGGCTACACCTTC. This translates into CASSPGTVGGYTF.

As to this clone: At one end the junction does not follow the germline gene, possibly because of a read error. This chain uses TRBV7-7 with TRBJ2-2; TRBD2 aligns across 13 bases. Per germline, CDR1 SSHAT and CDR2 FNYEAQ (reference sequence). CDR3 length: 16 residues. In DNA, the CDR3 is TGTGCTAGCAGCATACTAGCGGGAGGGGTTACCGGGGAGCTGTTTTTT. Amino acids: CASSILAGGVTGELFF.

V is TRBV9 and J is TRBJ2-1, with D maybe TRBD2 (6 bases). The CDR3 sequence is 13 residues long. Germline values: CDR1 SGDLS, CDR2 YYNGEE. V was cut by 1 base and J by 9 bases, with 11 bases left in between. CDR3 nucleotide sequence: TGTGCCAGCAGCGTAACGGGAGCTGGTGAGCAGTTCTTC. This codes for CASSVTGAGEQFF. Full variable domain (missing parts from reference TRBV9 and TRBJ2-1): DSGVTQTPKHLITATGQRVTLRCSPRSGDLSVYWYQQSLDQGLQFLIQYYNGEERAKGNILERFSAQQFPDLHSELNLSSLELGDSALYFCASSVTGAGEQFFGPGTRLTVL.

The CDR3 region is CASSLDVAGGDGYTF. The CDR3 DNA is TGTGCCAGCAGCTTAGATGTCGCAGGGGGCGATGGCTACACCTTC. The chain employs TRBV7-2 and TRBJ1-2; 8 bases map to TRBD1. Germline assignment: CDR1 SGHTA and CDR2 FQGNSA. The CDR3 extends over 15 amino acids. Trimming removed 1 base from V and 6 bases from J; junction bases left unmatched: 7.

The V call is TRBV5-6, the J call TRBJ2-4; a weak D match, TRBD2 (5 bases). The V gene's germline CDR1 is SGHDT and CDR2 YYEEEE. This CDR3 contains 15 residues. The V end was cut by 4 bases, the J end by 7 bases, with 18 bases between. The CDR3 DNA is TGTGCCAGCAGCAGAAACTTGTGGACTGAGAACATTCAGTACTTC. Translated: CASSRNLWTENIQYF.

V and J are TRBV4-3 and TRBJ2-7; 9 bases are shared with TRBD2. This CDR3 has 17 residues. CDR1 LGHNA and CDR2 YSLEER come from the germline V gene. J was trimmed by 1 base and V by 0 bases; bases with no gene match: 7. CDR3 DNA: TGCGCCAGCAGCCAAGAAGCGGTTAGCGGGAGTTCCTACGAGCAGTACTTC. It yields the protein CASSQEAVSGSSYEQYF.

The chain has TRBV4-1 and TRBJ2-7, with 8 bases matching TRBD1. This CDR3 is 14 amino acids long. After removal of 2 bases from V and 0 bases from J, the junction contained 0 bases not matched to a gene. The germline V gene has CDR1 MGHRA and CDR2 YSYEKL. For the CDR3, the DNA is TGCGCCAGCAGCCAAACAGGGGGCTCCTACGAGCAGTACTTC. Protein: CASSQTGGSYEQYF.

The rearrangement links TRBV19 to TRBJ2-6; D gene uncertain. Trimming left V 4 bases short and J 1 base short, with 8 bases between. Germline CDR1 and CDR2: LNHDA and SQIVND (reference sequence). CDR3 length: 15 residues. The CDR3, as DNA: TGTGCCAGTAGTACTCGGAGTTCTGGGGCCAACGTCCTGACTTTC. It is translated as CASSTRSSGANVLTF. Drawing the rest from reference TRBV19 and TRBJ2-6, the complete variable domain is DGGITQSPKYLFRKEGQNVTLSCEQNLNHDAMYWYRQDPGQGLRLIYYSQIVNDFQKGDIAEGYSVSREKKESFPLTVTSAQKNPTAFYLCASSTRSSGANVLTFGAGSRLTVL.

The chain joins TRBV6-1 to TRBJ1-2; 9 bases agree with TRBD1. Per the germline V gene, CDR1 is MNHNS and CDR2 is SASEGT. This CDR3 has 15 amino acids. The J segment lost 5 bases and the V segment lost 3 bases, leaving 7 bases of the junction unmatched. CDR3 residues: CASSDRTGAGYGYTF. In DNA form, the CDR3 reads TGTGCCAGCAGTGATAGGACAGGGGCTGGATATGGCTACACCTTC.

The chain has TRBV2 and TRBJ2-7, with 7 nucleotides matching TRBD1. The CDR3 sequence is 14 residues long. The V and J ends lost 8 bases and 3 bases, in that order; junction bases with no gene match: 10. Germline lookup yields CDR1 SNHLY and CDR2 FYNNEI. CDR3 nucleotides: TGTGCCAGCGGGCCGGACAGGATATACTACGAGCAGTACTTC. Residues: CASGPDRIYYEQYF.

The chain joins TRBV4-3 to TRBJ2-2, with no clear D. The CDR3 extends over 16 amino acids. CDR1 and CDR2 (germline): LGHNA, YSLEER. The V end lost 0 bases, the J end lost 2 bases, and 10 bases lay between the germline ends. Written as DNA, the CDR3 is TGCGCCAGCAGCCAAGATCCTGCAGGAAACACCGGGGAGCTGTTTTTT. It specifies CASSQDPAGNTGELFF.

This sequence joins TRBV25-1 and TRBJ1-2, with D possibly matching TRBD1 (5 bases). V lost 2 bases and J lost 7, with 14 bases in between. The CDR3 extends over 14 amino acids. CDR1 MGHDK and CDR2 SYGVNS come from the germline V gene. CDR3 in DNA: TGTGCCAGCAGTGAAGTGGGCAGGGTGGGTGGCTACACCTTC. Protein: CASSEVGRVGGYTF.

The chain is built from TRBV3-1 (or the pseudogene TRBV3-2) and TRBJ1-2; TRBD1 might be the D (6 bases). The CDR3 is 15 residues long. Germline assignment: CDR1 LGHDT and CDR2 YNNKEL (reference sequence). The V gene lost 3 bases and the J gene lost 4 bases, with 15 bases spanning the gap. The CDR3 DNA reads TGTGCCAGCAGCCACGGGGGGGCGCTTGGCTATGGCTACACCTTC. Protein: CASSHGGALGYGYTF.